These 27 T cell receptor beta chains share one sample of origin, sequenced in a study of graft-versus-host responses after intestinal transplantation. What these receptors recognize is not known. Assay used: immunoSEQ multiplex PCR; TCRdb lists only in-frame clones, some missing. This sample has 50,000 to 80,000 clones, with 90% found just once. This specimen was unstimulated CD8+ T cells sorted from spleen or lymph node cells, taken before transplant. These receptors all stem from a human donor who was the organ donor for an intestinal transplant.

This clone appeared a few times. This chain connects TRBV27 to TRBJ2-7; D gene uncertain. V dropped 3 bases and J dropped 3 bases, with 9 bases sitting between them. Germline V gives CDR1 MNHEY, CDR2 SMNVEV (reference sequence). The CDR3 consists of 13 residues. The CDR3, as DNA: TGTGCCAGCAGTTTGAATACCTACTACGAGCAGTACTTC. Encoded protein: CASSLNTYYEQYF.

The CDR3 DNA is TGTGCCAGCAGTAAGCCGACAGTCCTCCCTAACTACGAGCAGTACTTC. Residues: CASSKPTVLPNYEQYF. The chain carries TRBV28 and TRBJ2-7, with a tentative D call TRBD1 (5 bases). This CDR3 contains 16 residues. Trimming shortened V by 5 bases and J by 3 bases, and 20 bases separated the two germline ends. CDR1 is MDHEN and CDR2 is SYDVKM in the germline V gene. Combining the CDR3 with reference TRBV28 and TRBJ2-7 gives the whole variable domain DVKVTQSSRYLVKRTGEKVFLECVQDMDHENMFWYRQDPGLGLRLIYFSYDVKMKEKGDIPEGYSVSREKKERFSLILESASTNQTSMYLCASSKPTVLPNYEQYFGPGTRLTVT.

The chain has TRBV27 and TRBJ1-2, with a possible D match to TRBD1 (6 bases). This CDR3 has 14 residues. V dropped 6 bases and J dropped 5 bases, with 16 bases sitting between them. Looked up from germline, CDR1 is MNHEY and CDR2 is SMNVEV (reference sequence). The CDR3 coding sequence is TGTGCCAGCAGGGAATATGGGGGCAGGTATGGCTACACCTTC. Encoded protein: CASREYGGRYGYTF.

V and J are TRBV4-3 and TRBJ2-7; 11 bases are a match to TRBD1. With 4 bases clipped from V and 0 bases from J, the junction kept 8 bases outside the gene matches. Per germline, CDR1 LGHNA and CDR2 YSLEER. CDR3 length: 17 amino acids. The CDR3 is CASSLHGTGGSSYEQYF. The CDR3 coding sequence is TGCGCCAGCAGCCTCCACGGGACAGGGGGGAGCTCCTACGAGCAGTACTTC.

The V gene is TRBV27, the J gene TRBJ1-4; a weak D match, TRBD1 (5 bases). CDR1 and CDR2 (germline): MNHEY, SMNVEV (reference sequence). The V end lost 4 bases, the J end lost 0 bases, and 9 bases lay between the germline ends. The CDR3 loop spans 15 amino acids. CDR3 sequence: CASSSRVATNEKLFF. The DNA for the CDR3 is TGTGCCAGCAGTTCCAGGGTTGCAACTAATGAAAAACTGTTTTTT.

The CDR3 sequence: CASSHADQPQHF. Here the CDR3 DNA reads TGCGCCAGCAGCCACGCGGATCAGCCCCAGCATTTT. The chain links TRBV4-1 to TRBJ1-5; D ambiguous. In germline, CDR1 is MGHRA, CDR2 YSYEKL. The CDR3 spans 12 residues. Trimming stripped 3 bases from V and 5 bases from J, with 5 bases between.

V and J are TRBV19 and TRBJ1-5; D not resolved. Per the germline V gene, CDR1 is LNHDA and CDR2 is SQIVND (reference sequence). V was shortened by 1 base and J by 3 bases, with 7 bases between the two germline ends. The CDR3 is 14 residues long. CDR3 protein: CASSIGGTNQPQHF. The CDR3, as DNA: TGTGCCAGTAGTATAGGCGGCACCAATCAGCCCCAGCATTTT.

The chain carries TRBV5-4 and TRBJ2-1; a weak D match, TRBD2 (6 bases). V lost 3 bases, J lost 3 bases, and 13 bases lay in between. Germline CDR1 and CDR2: SGHNT and YYREEE (reference sequence). CDR3 length: 15 residues. The CDR3 spells CASSWGGLYYNEQFF. CDR3 bases: TGTGCCAGCAGCTGGGGAGGCCTCTACTACAATGAGCAGTTCTTC.

V gene TRBV27 combines with J gene TRBJ1-5; the D is unclear. The CDR3 extends over 14 amino acids. Germline V gives CDR1 MNHEY, CDR2 SMNVEV (reference sequence). Deletions cut 0 bases from V and 1 base from J, with 4 bases between. The CDR3 sequence is CASSLSSSNQPQHF. CDR3 bases: TGTGCCAGCAGTTTATCGAGCAGCAATCAGCCCCAGCATTTT.

The CDR3 loop is CASSLGPFSARWETQYF. In nucleotides, the CDR3 is TGTGCCAGCAGCCTAGGCCCTTTTAGTGCCCGCTGGGAGACCCAGTACTTC. V and J are TRBV7-9 and TRBJ2-5; D call uncertain. CDR3 length: 17 residues. V was cut by 5 bases and J by 5 bases, with 24 bases left in between. Germline lookup yields CDR1 SEHNR and CDR2 FQNEAQ (reference sequence).

This chain uses TRBV28 with TRBJ2-7; TRBD2 matches 7 bases. The germline V gene has CDR1 MDHEN and CDR2 SYDVKM. The V and J ends lost 6 bases and 0 bases, in that order; junction bases with no gene match: 5. CDR3 length equals 14 residues. In nucleotides, the CDR3 is TGTGCCAGCAGCGGACTAGGGAACTCCTACGAGCAGTACTTC. Its protein product is CASSGLGNSYEQYF.

The chain couples TRBV5-1 to TRBJ2-7; 8 bases fit TRBD1. The CDR3 loop spans 14 amino acids. Unmatched junction bases numbered 2, after V lost 2 bases and J lost 1 base. Germline V gives CDR1 SGHRS, CDR2 YFSETQ. The CDR3 nucleotides read TGCGCCAGCAGCTTCACAGGGGGGTCCTACGAGCAGTACTTC. Translated, it gives CASSFTGGSYEQYF.

This chain connects TRBV19 to TRBJ1-1, with D possibly being TRBD1 (5 bases). CDR1 is LNHDA, CDR2 SQIVND, per germline (reference sequence). The CDR3 covers 16 residues. With 7 bases removed from V and 3 bases from J, the gap between germline ends came to 21 bases. CDR3 sequence reads: CASISPYRRGYTEAFF. CDR3 nucleotide sequence: TGTGCCAGTATCAGTCCCTACCGGAGGGGATACACTGAAGCTTTCTTT.

This clone appeared a single time. The chain uses TRBV28 and TRBJ2-7, with D perhaps TRBD1 (6 bases). V shed 6 bases and J shed 1 base, with 13 bases lying between them. This CDR3 is 14 amino acids long. The germline V gene encodes CDR1 MDHEN and CDR2 SYDVKM. The CDR3 DNA is TGTGCCAGCAGCGGTCCAGGGGAATCCTACGAGCAGTACTTC. Encoded protein: CASSGPGESYEQYF.

The chain couples TRBV21-1 to TRBJ1-3; the D call TRBD1 from the table was never checked on the DNA. TRBV21-1 has pseudogene status. This CDR3 region has 18 residues. The CDR3 DNA reads TGTGCCAGCAGCAAGACTCCAGAGGACAGGGGATCTGGAAACACCATATATTTT. Residues: CASSKTPEDRGSGNTIYF.

The chain joins TRBV6-5 to TRBJ1-4, with D perhaps TRBD1 (5 bases). Germline CDR1 MNHEY, CDR2 SVGAGI. Between the trimmed V and J ends, which lost 6 bases and 6 bases, there was a span of 17 bases. The CDR3 totals 15 residues. Written as DNA, the CDR3 is TGTGCCAGCAGCAGAAGGGGCTGGGCTTATGAAAAACTGTTTTTT. Amino acids: CASSRRGWAYEKLFF.

The gene calls are TRBV30 and TRBJ2-6; D possibly corresponds to TRBD2 (7 bases). Trimming left V 6 bases short and J 1 base short, with 22 bases between. The CDR3 has 18 amino acids. Germline V gene sequence: CDR1 GTSNPN, CDR2 SVGIG (reference sequence). The CDR3 DNA reads TGTGCCTGTTATGCGGCCGGGGGGCTGGATTCTGGGGCCAACGTCCTGACTTTC. Its translation is CACYAAGGLDSGANVLTF.

J is TRBJ2-3 and V is TRBV4-1, with 8 bases fitting TRBD2. Per the germline V gene, CDR1 is MGHRA and CDR2 is YSYEKL. CDR3 length: 17 residues. The junction had 7 bases not matched to a gene; V was cut back by 0 bases and J by 2 bases. The CDR3 DNA reads TGCGCCAGCAGCCAAGAGCTCCTAGCGGGCTTCACAGATACGCAGTATTTT. Its translation: CASSQELLAGFTDTQYF.

In DNA form, the CDR3 reads TGTGCCAGTAGTATAGAGGGGACAGGGTTGACTGAAGCTTTCTTT. It encodes CASSIEGTGLTEAFF. V gene TRBV19 combines with J gene TRBJ1-1; 9 nucleotides align to TRBD1. V was clipped by 0 bases and J by 5 bases; unmatched bases: 4. This CDR3 has 15 amino acids. Germline-derived CDR1 and CDR2 are LNHDA and SQIVND (reference sequence).

The V and J genes are TRBV7-2 and TRBJ2-7; TRBD1 matches 8 bases. V was pared by 1 base and J by 5 bases, with 4 bases of the junction left unmatched. Germline assignment: CDR1 SGHTA and CDR2 FQGNSA. This CDR3 contains 14 residues. In DNA, the CDR3 is TGTGCCAGCAGCTTAGGACAGGGGATCGACGAGCAGTACTTC. The encoded protein is CASSLGQGIDEQYF.

This clone was observed once. This sequence joins TRBV7-9 and TRBJ2-1; the D gene is possibly TRBD1 (5 bases). The CDR3 length is 12 residues. Germline lookup yields CDR1 SEHNR and CDR2 FQNEAQ (reference sequence). The V gene lost 3 bases and the J gene lost 10 bases, with 10 bases spanning the gap. The chain's CDR3 is CASSFQGYEQFF. CDR3 nucleotide sequence: TGTGCCAGCAGCTTCCAGGGTTACGAGCAGTTCTTC.

This clone was observed a single time. V gene TRBV27 combines with J gene TRBJ2-7; D uncertain. The CDR3 extends over 13 amino acids. V lost 3 bases and J lost 0, with 6 bases in between. The germline CDR1 and CDR2 sequences are MNHEY and SMNVEV (reference sequence). Here the CDR3 reads CASSFEFSYEQYF. The CDR3 DNA reads as TGTGCCAGCAGTTTTGAGTTCTCCTACGAGCAGTACTTC.

The chain recombines TRBV5-4 with TRBJ1-1, with TRBD1 identical over 8 bases. Trimming removed 5 bases from V and 8 bases from J; junction bases left unmatched: 5. Germline V gene lookup returns CDR1 SGHNT and CDR2 YYREEE (reference sequence). The length of the CDR3 is 12 residues. The CDR3 protein is CASSSAGGEAFF. CDR3 DNA sequence: TGTGCCAGCAGTTCAGCAGGGGGCGAAGCTTTCTTT.

V is TRBV11-1 and J is TRBJ1-1; D not resolved. With 7 bases removed from V and 7 bases from J, the gap between germline ends came to 16 bases. Germline values: CDR1 SGHAT, CDR2 FQDESV (reference sequence). The CDR3 loop spans 13 amino acids. CDR3 DNA sequence: TGTGCCAGCACCTCAAACATCGGGGATGAAGCTTTCTTT. As protein: CASTSNIGDEAFF.

This clone appeared once. The rearrangement joins TRBV19 to TRBJ1-5, with D possibly matching TRBD1 (5 bases). From germline, CDR1 is LNHDA and CDR2 SQIVND (reference sequence). V was clipped by 9 bases and J by 3 bases, with 24 bases between them. This CDR3 has 17 amino acids. The CDR3 nucleotides are TGTGCCAGCCAGGACGATCGGGGGTTGGGATTCAATCAGCCCCAGCATTTT. Encoded protein: CASQDDRGLGFNQPQHF.

The rearrangement joins TRBV21-1 to TRBJ1-1; TRBD1, the table's D call, lacks a check against the DNA. TRBV21-1 is listed as a pseudogene. The CDR3 extends over 15 amino acids. The CDR3 DNA sequence: TGTGCCAGCAGCAGAAAGCGACAGGGAATCTCTGAAGCTTTCTTT. It encodes CASSRKRQGISEAFF.

J is TRBJ2-7 and V is TRBV9; D unclear. Trimming removed 0 bases from V and 1 base from J, with 5 bases in between. The germline CDR1 and CDR2 sequences are SGDLS and YYNGEE. This CDR3 has 13 residues. CDR3 residues: CASSVGQSYEQYF. The CDR3 DNA reads as TGTGCCAGCAGCGTAGGTCAGTCCTACGAGCAGTACTTC.